This T cell receptor beta chain was captured by sequencing in a study of T cell repertoires in cytomegalovirus infection. Findings and limits, study-wide: HLA-C-restricted CMV clonotypes gave the most frequent clonotype in two of eight donors.

The CDR3 has 17 residues. Germline V lookup: CDR1 SGHVS, CDR2 FQNEAQ. Via MiXCR, TCRdb re-called the reads, giving one row per CDR3 protein. The sample lists approximately 990,000 distinct CDR3 sequences; approximately 31% were seen once. As regards this clonotype: The antigen remains unidentified. A read error may produce the germline difference seen at one junction end.

The chain couples TRBV7-8 to TRBJ1-5; D may be TRBD1 (6 bases). The receptor was derived from a human donor in good health (CMV status not recorded). Some clones in this sample may be carry-over from other donors' samples. The sample here was cultured CD8+ T cells from PBMCs, taken from culture after CMV antigen stimulation. The CDR3 region is CAGSRTGGGGGNQPQHF. The CDR3 coding sequence is TGTGCCGGCAGCCGTACTGGAGGGGGAGGGGGCAATCAGCCCCAGCATTTT.